The present TCR beta chain was sequenced within a study of T cell responses to AZD1222 COVID-19 vaccine. Produced via immunoSEQ multiplex PCR; TCRdb's table is partial and in-frame only. This table holds roughly 150,000 clones, 93% found once. Germline CDR1 is SEHNR and CDR2 is FQNEAQ (reference sequence). Between the trimmed V and J ends, which lost 6 bases and 1 base, there was a span of 9 bases. CDR3 size: 13 residues. The source was peripheral blood, collected on day 0 of AZD1222 vaccination. This clonotype was sampled from an adult in good health. The gene calls are TRBV7-9 and TRBJ1-1; no clear D. This CDR3 reads CASRYARNTEAFF. CDR3 in DNA: TGTGCCAGCAGGTACGCTCGGAACACTGAAGCTTTCTTT.